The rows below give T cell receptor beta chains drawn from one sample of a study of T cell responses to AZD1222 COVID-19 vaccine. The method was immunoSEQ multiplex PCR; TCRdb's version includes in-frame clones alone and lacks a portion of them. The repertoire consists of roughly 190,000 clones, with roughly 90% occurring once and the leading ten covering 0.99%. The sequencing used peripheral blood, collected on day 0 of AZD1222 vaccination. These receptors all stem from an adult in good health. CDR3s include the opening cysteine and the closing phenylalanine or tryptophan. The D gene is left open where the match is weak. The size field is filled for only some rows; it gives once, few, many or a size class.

CDR3 protein: CASSWGQQNTEAFF
CDR3 DNA: TGCGCCAGCAGTTGGGGACAGCAGAACACTGAAGCTTTCTTT
V gene: TRBV5-1
D gene: TRBD1
clone size: many
J gene: TRBJ1-1

CDR3 protein: CASSHRTDQPQHF
CDR3 DNA: TGTGCCAGCTCTCACCGGACTGATCAGCCCCAGCATTTT
V gene: TRBV18
D gene: NA
clone size: NA
J gene: TRBJ1-5

CDR3 protein: CASSRWTGEETQYF
CDR3 DNA: TGCGCCAGCAGCCGATGGACAGGGGAGGAGACCCAGTACTTC
V gene: TRBV5-1
D gene: TRBD1
clone size: NA
J gene: TRBJ2-5

CDR3 protein: CSVEVVGGWGYTF
CDR3 DNA: TGCAGCGTTGAAGTGGTAGGAGGGTGGGGCTACACCTTC
V gene: TRBV29-1
D gene: NA
clone size: few
J gene: TRBJ1-2

CDR3 protein: CASSRPRDRGADTQYF
CDR3 DNA: TGTGCCAGCAGTCGTCCCCGGGACAGGGGCGCAGATACGCAGTATTTT
V gene: TRBV6-2/TRBV6-3
D gene: TRBD1
clone size: NA
J gene: TRBJ2-3

CDR3 protein: CASSGHTGRYEQYF
CDR3 DNA: TGCGCCAGCAGCGGCCATACAGGAAGGTACGAGCAGTACTTC
V gene: TRBV4-1
D gene: NA
clone size: NA
J gene: TRBJ2-7

CDR3 protein: CASSGGATGGSASRYEQYF
CDR3 DNA: TGCGCCAGCAGCGGGGGGGCGACGGGAGGATCCGCCTCACGCTACGAGCAGTACTTC
V gene: TRBV5-1
D gene: NA
clone size: NA
J gene: TRBJ2-7

CDR3 protein: CASSPDRGWGETQYF
CDR3 DNA: TGTGCCAGCAGCCCAGACAGGGGATGGGGTGAGACCCAGTACTTC
V gene: TRBV7-3
D gene: TRBD1
clone size: NA
J gene: TRBJ2-5

CDR3 protein: CASSQDLGNTEAFF
CDR3 DNA: TGTGCCAGCAGCCAAGACCTAGGGAACACTGAAGCTTTCTTT
V gene: TRBV3-1/TRBV3-2
D gene: NA
clone size: NA
J gene: TRBJ1-1

CDR3 protein: CASSTSGMYNEQFF
CDR3 DNA: TGTGCCAGCAGCACTAGCGGTATGTACAATGAGCAGTTCTTC
V gene: TRBV9
D gene: TRBD2
clone size: NA
J gene: TRBJ2-1

CDR3 protein: CASSFNGFPYEQYF
CDR3 DNA: TGTGCCAGCAGCTTTAACGGTTTTCCCTACGAGCAGTACTTC
V gene: TRBV5-5
D gene: NA
clone size: NA
J gene: TRBJ2-7

CDR3 protein: CASTERQGVNYGYTF
CDR3 DNA: TGTGCCAGCACCGAAAGACAGGGGGTTAACTATGGCTACACCTTC
V gene: TRBV6-5
D gene: TRBD1
clone size: NA
J gene: TRBJ1-2

CDR3 protein: CASSSSRPDTQYF
CDR3 DNA: TGTGCCAGCAGCTCTAGCCGCCCAGATACGCAGTATTTT
V gene: TRBV9
D gene: NA
clone size: NA
J gene: TRBJ2-3

CDR3 protein: CASSTPGRANYGYTF
CDR3 DNA: TGTGCCAGCAGTACTCCGGGCAGAGCTAACTATGGCTACACCTTC
V gene: TRBV7-9
D gene: NA
clone size: NA
J gene: TRBJ1-2

CDR3 protein: CASSVDFSGGQPQHF
CDR3 DNA: TGTGCCAGCAGCGTCGACTTTTCAGGGGGGCAGCCCCAGCATTTT
V gene: TRBV9
D gene: TRBD1
clone size: NA
J gene: TRBJ1-5

CDR3 protein: CASSQGSGGGKTDTQYF
CDR3 DNA: TGTGCCAGCAGCCAAGGGAGCGGGGGGGGCAAGACAGATACGCAGTATTTT
V gene: TRBV3-1/TRBV3-2
D gene: TRBD2
clone size: once
J gene: TRBJ2-3

CDR3 protein: CASSLYPGGLLGEKLFF
CDR3 DNA: TGTGCCAGCAGTTTATATCCAGGGGGATTGCTGGGGGAAAAACTGTTTTTT
V gene: TRBV27
D gene: TRBD1
clone size: NA
J gene: TRBJ1-4

CDR3 protein: CASSVDRLAGEFNEQFF
CDR3 DNA: TGTGCCAGCAGCGTAGACAGACTAGCGGGAGAGTTCAATGAGCAGTTCTTC
V gene: TRBV9
D gene: TRBD2
clone size: NA
J gene: TRBJ2-1

CDR3 protein: CASSLSGRHRGLYEQYF
CDR3 DNA: TGCGCCAGCAGCTTGTCCGGTCGTCACAGGGGGCTCTACGAGCAGTACTTC
V gene: TRBV5-1
D gene: TRBD1
clone size: NA
J gene: TRBJ2-7

CDR3 protein: CASSYQIGTYQETQYF
CDR3 DNA: TGTGCCAGCAGCTACCAGATTGGGACGTACCAAGAGACCCAGTACTTC
V gene: TRBV5-4
D gene: NA
clone size: NA
J gene: TRBJ2-5

CDR3 protein: CASSPYATITGFQEGYTF
CDR3 DNA: TGCGCCAGCAGCCCATACGCCACTATCACCGGGTTCCAGGAAGGCTACACCTTC
V gene: TRBV5-1
D gene: NA
clone size: NA
J gene: TRBJ1-2

CDR3 protein: CASNGQGAHEQYF
CDR3 DNA: TGTGCCAGCAACGGGCAGGGGGCTCACGAGCAGTACTTC
V gene: TRBV27
D gene: TRBD1
clone size: once
J gene: TRBJ2-7

CDR3 protein: CASSPRAAEQFF
CDR3 DNA: TGTGCCAGCTCACCCCGGGCCGCTGAGCAGTTCTTC
V gene: TRBV18
D gene: NA
clone size: NA
J gene: TRBJ2-1

CDR3 protein: CASSQDLFNSNYGYTF
CDR3 DNA: TGTGCCAGCAGCCAAGATCTTTTTAACAGCAACTATGGCTACACCTTC
V gene: TRBV3-1/TRBV3-2
D gene: NA
clone size: NA
J gene: TRBJ1-2